This T cell receptor beta chain was recorded in a study of blood T cell repertoires in COVID-19 (dated by TCRdb to 2019 to 2021). A note on the overall study: Samples from collaborators originated in the United States, Italy and Spain and spanned both the acute and convalescent phases of COVID-19. The material from the prospective study consisted of cDNA or gDNA derived from T cells, B-cell-depleted T cells, or PBMCs. The dataset comprised deeply sampled blood TCRbeta repertoires from subjects exposed to, actively infected with, or recovered from COVID-19. The repertoires were released in a freely available public database meant as a resource for research on the immune response to SARS-CoV-2. Samples were obtained from the ongoing ImmuneRACE study (first 160 participants) and from about 1,300 subjects provided by 6 global collaborators. Sample metadata almost always included a de-identified subject ID, COVID-19 status, age in years and sex. Where available, HLA class I and class II types were taken from metadata supplied by the sample provider and were not determined by assay-based typing. Paper-wide results and their limitations: How much clinical and demographic metadata was included differed by source and by participant, and the metadata was provided uncurated.

A remark on this clone: The clone's antigen remains unknown. No much larger clonotype is one base removed from it; base qualities were not supplied.

The immunoSEQ Assay, a bias-controlled multiplex PCR, was used to amplify TCRbeta CDR3 regions from genomic DNA. For the original study's pipeline: The number of nucleated cells in each sample was estimated from the amplification of reference gene primers within the assay. To quantify the absolute abundance of each unique TCRbeta CDR3 rearrangement, sequence reads were collapsed and filtered. For each sample, productive Simpson clonality was calculated by taking the square root of Simpson's diversity index across productive rearrangements. TCRdb holds this immuneACCESS table with in-frame rearrangements only. Some clones are missing; in checked studies, unresolved V genes explain under half, and the rest has no known cause. That table is the source of V, J and clone size, and D and trimming were worked out from the DNA. This sample comprises tens of thousands of clones, 65% to 90% of them detected only once. The ten largest account for about 2.9% of the sample.

The collaborating institutions used their own protocols to collect whole blood in K2EDTA tubes. For TCRbeta analysis, collaborators shipped samples in one of three forms: frozen whole blood, isolated PBMCs, or DNA extracted from either of those sample types. The clonotype originates from a man older than 75 with acute or convalescent COVID-19. Specimen: peripheral blood.

The CDR3 protein is CASSPPRLGSGNTIYF. DNA sequence: TGTGCCAGCAGTCCCCCCAGGCTTGGGTCTGGAAACACCATATATTTT. The chain was built from TRBV28 and TRBJ1-3, with the D segment identity uncertain. Trimming at the junction amounts to 5 bases on V and 1 base on J, and the germline ends lie 15 bases apart. CDR1 MDHEN and CDR2 SYDVKM are derived from the germline V gene. Measured from the cysteine to the phenylalanine, the CDR3 is 16 residues long. The entry retains the CDR3 DNA only, 48 bases that are in frame from base 1.